One and the same sample provided the 4 T cell receptor beta chains below, sequenced in a study of OX40 agonist ivuxolimab in advanced cancers. The receptor library was made with the immunoSEQ multiplex PCR assay. Sourced from immuneACCESS, this table was stored by TCRdb with only in-frame sequences that have V and J called. A share of the clones is absent; for the studies checked, an unresolved V gene accounts for under half, and the remainder has no known explanation. This sample holds tens of thousands of clones; roughly 80% were observed only once. 0.95% to 1.5% of the sample is taken by the ten largest. This sample comprised CD4+ or CD8+ T cells sorted from blood, obtained in a trial of the OX40 agonist ivuxolimab. These receptors all come from an adult with an advanced solid tumor such as melanoma, head and neck, liver or kidney cancer.

This sequence joins TRBV11-2 and TRBJ2-1; weak D call: TRBD1 (6 bases). The CDR3 covers 15 residues. V was shortened by 1 base and J by 8 bases, with 15 bases between the two germline ends. Germline CDR1 and CDR2: SGHAT and FQNNGV. CDR3 in DNA: TGTGCCAGCAGCTTAGCTGCGACAGGTGGCTATGAGCAGTTCTTC. Encoded protein: CASSLAATGGYEQFF.

The rearrangement uses TRBV30 and TRBJ2-5; weak D call: TRBD1 (6 bases). V was shortened by 0 bases and J by 4 bases, with 9 bases between the two germline ends. Germline V CDR1 and CDR2: GTSNPN, SVGIG (reference sequence). The CDR3 has 13 amino acids. CDR3: CAWSVQGIETQYF. As DNA, the CDR3 is TGTGCCTGGAGTGTACAGGGCATAGAGACCCAGTACTTC.

V usage is TRBV28 and J usage is TRBJ1-4; D is ambiguous. Germline CDR1 reads MDHEN; CDR2 reads SYDVKM. Trimming cost V 2 bases and J 0 bases, with 7 bases left between them. CDR3 length: 15 amino acids. In nucleotides, the CDR3 is TGTGCCAGCAGTTTAGATCGAGCAACTAATGAAAAACTGTTTTTT. Its translation is CASSLDRATNEKLFF. Drawing the rest from reference TRBV28 and TRBJ1-4, the complete variable domain is DVKVTQSSRYLVKRTGEKVFLECVQDMDHENMFWYRQDPGLGLRLIYFSYDVKMKEKGDIPEGYSVSREKKERFSLILESASTNQTSMYLCASSLDRATNEKLFFGSGTQLSVL.

This clone was counted a single time. The rearrangement uses TRBV9 and TRBJ2-2; D possibly corresponds to TRBD2 (6 bases). The germline V gene encodes CDR1 SGDLS and CDR2 YYNGEE. Trimming removed 4 bases at V and 1 base at J, with 14 bases between. The CDR3 runs to 16 residues. The CDR3 is CASSFSGTLNTGELFF. The CDR3 nucleotides are TGTGCCAGCAGCTTTTCCGGGACTTTGAACACCGGGGAGCTGTTTTTT.